Below are 19 T cell receptor beta chains sequenced from a single sample in a study of cytomegalovirus exposure and HLA in healthy donors. 13 Jbeta primers and 60 Vbeta primers were used for the PCR. Sequencing was performed with immunoSEQ multiplex PCR; in TCRdb, only in-frame clones are kept and a portion is missing. The data show about 77,000 clones, with approximately 80% seen just once and around 3% held by the top ten. Sequenced: PBMCs. These receptors were taken from a man aged 35-49 years in good health and CMV-seronegative.

The V gene is TRBV19, the J gene TRBJ1-5, with 8 bases that match TRBD1. The ends lost 5 bases at V and 0 bases at J; junction bases unmatched: 9. Germline CDR1 reads LNHDA; CDR2 reads SQIVND (reference sequence). This CDR3 region has 17 residues. CDR3 nucleotides: TGTGCCAGTAGTTTGCGGCAGGGGGCTCGTAGCAATCAGCCCCAGCATTTT. Protein product: CASSLRQGARSNQPQHF.

The chain couples TRBV11-3 to TRBJ2-1; TRBD2 matches 8 bases. This CDR3 region has 15 residues. V dropped 4 bases and J dropped 6; count of bases not matched to a gene: 8. Germline V lookup: CDR1 SGHNT, CDR2 YENEEA. The CDR3 spells CASSYRTSLFNEQFF. Written as DNA, the CDR3 is TGTGCCAGCAGCTACCGGACTAGCTTGTTCAATGAGCAGTTCTTC.

This chain uses TRBV6-5 with TRBJ1-2, with D perhaps TRBD1 (6 bases). V was trimmed by 6 bases and J by 2 bases, leaving 10 bases between them. The CDR3 has 13 amino acids. Per the germline V gene, CDR1 is MNHEY and CDR2 is SVGAGI. In DNA, the CDR3 is TGTGCCAGCAGGTCACAGGGAAACTATGGCTACACCTTC. Protein sequence: CASRSQGNYGYTF.

V gene TRBV5-1 combines with J gene TRBJ1-1; D may be TRBD1 (5 bases). The V and J ends lost 0 bases and 7 bases respectively, with 13 bases between them. The CDR3 is made up of 14 amino acids. CDR1 SGHRS and CDR2 YFSETQ come from the germline V gene. CDR3 protein: CASSLGGGGREAFF. The CDR3 nucleotides read TGCGCCAGCAGCTTGGGCGGGGGGGGTCGTGAAGCTTTCTTT.

The V gene is TRBV10-1, the J gene TRBJ2-1; 8 nucleotides line up with TRBD1. The CDR3 is made up of 15 amino acids. CDR1 and CDR2 from the germline V gene are WNHNN and SYGVQD (reference sequence). V shed 2 bases and J 8 bases; nucleotides not matched to a gene: 8. The CDR3 coding sequence is TGCGCCAGCAGTGAGCCCGGACAGGGAAGGTATGAGCAGTTCTTC. Protein product: CASSEPGQGRYEQFF.

Details on this clone: One end of the junction does not line up with germline, which may come from a read error. The chain employs TRBV7-7 and TRBJ2-3; 9 bases line up with TRBD1. Germline CDR1 reads SSHAT; CDR2 reads FNYEAQ (reference sequence). There are 17 residues in the CDR3. Written as DNA, the CDR3 is TGTGCTAGCAGCTCCTGGACCGGGACAGGGCAGTTAGATACGCAGTATTTT. Amino acid sequence: CASSSWTGTGQLDTQYF.

The gene calls are TRBV5-5 and TRBJ2-7, with D perhaps matching TRBD1 (6 bases). V lost 0 bases and J 0 bases, leaving 7 bases between the germline ends. Germline V gives CDR1 SGHKS, CDR2 YYEKEE (reference sequence). This CDR3 has 14 amino acids. The DNA of the CDR3 is TGTGCCAGCAGCTTGGGGACAGTCTCCTACGAGCAGTACTTC. Its protein is CASSLGTVSYEQYF.

The rearrangement joins TRBV6-6 to TRBJ1-3, with D perhaps matching TRBD1 (5 bases). The CDR3 extends over 16 amino acids. The germline CDR1 and CDR2 sequences are MNHNY and SVGAGI (reference sequence). V was trimmed by 8 bases and J by 0 bases, leaving 17 bases between them. CDR3 loop: CASSGAGTFSGNTIYF. The CDR3 nucleotides are TGTGCCAGCTCCGGTGCAGGGACTTTCTCTGGAAACACCATATATTTT.

V usage is TRBV28 and J usage is TRBJ2-7, with D possibly matching TRBD2 (5 bases). The CDR3 contains 16 residues. The germline V gene has CDR1 MDHEN and CDR2 SYDVKM. Trimming removed 4 bases from V and 0 bases from J, with 16 bases in between. Here the CDR3 reads CASSSQSSAHSYEQYF. In DNA form, the CDR3 reads TGTGCCAGCAGTTCCCAGAGTAGCGCGCACTCCTACGAGCAGTACTTC.

The rearrangement links TRBV18 to TRBJ2-1, with D possibly matching TRBD1 (5 bases). This CDR3 has 14 residues. Looked up from germline, CDR1 is KGHSH and CDR2 is LQKENI. V was pared by 6 bases and J by 6 bases, with 15 bases between. This CDR3 is CASSAPTERNEQFF. CDR3 sequence (DNA): TGTGCCAGCTCCGCCCCGACAGAGCGCAATGAGCAGTTCTTC.

The chain uses TRBV6-1 and TRBJ1-2, with 8 bases identical to TRBD1. CDR1 is MNHNS and CDR2 is SASEGT in the germline V gene. J gave up 8 bases and V 7 bases, and 12 bases lay outside the gene matches. The CDR3 runs to 14 residues. This chain's CDR3 is CASIRDRLSSGYTF. For the CDR3, the DNA is TGTGCCAGCATCCGGGACAGGCTTTCTAGCGGCTACACCTTC.

This clone has only one observation. The chain recombines TRBV30 with TRBJ1-2, with no clear D. V shed 8 bases and J shed 4 bases, with 14 bases lying between them. CDR1 is GTSNPN, CDR2 SVGIG, per germline (reference sequence). The CDR3 runs to 12 residues. Written as DNA, the CDR3 is TGTGCCCGCCTCGGGGAGGGCTATGGCTACACCTTC. Its protein product is CARLGEGYGYTF.

The sample holds one count of this clone. The chain employs TRBV5-4 and TRBJ2-1; D is undetermined. Deletions cut 0 bases from V and 6 bases from J, with 13 bases between. Looked up from germline, CDR1 is SGHNT and CDR2 is YYREEE (reference sequence). The CDR3 runs 15 residues. As DNA, the CDR3 is TGTGCCAGCAGCTTGGACACTGTAGCACGCAATGAGCAGTTCTTC. Amino acid sequence: CASSLDTVARNEQFF.

The genes are TRBV5-1 and TRBJ2-6, with 11 bases that match TRBD1. CDR3 size: 14 residues. Germline CDR1 is SGHRS and CDR2 is YFSETQ. V lost 0 bases to trimming and J lost 15 bases; unmatched junction nucleotides: 5. The CDR3 spells CASSLGTGGWGLTF. The CDR3 bases are TGCGCCAGCAGCTTGGGGACAGGGGGCTGGGGCCTGACTTTC.

The gene calls are TRBV18 and TRBJ1-1; the D is unclear. Germline V CDR1 and CDR2: KGHSH, LQKENI. The CDR3 loop spans 15 amino acids. Deletions cut 7 bases from V and 1 base from J, with 16 bases between. The CDR3 DNA reads TGTGCCAGCTTTTTGGGGAGAGCCCCGAACACTGAAGCTTTCTTT. As protein: CASFLGRAPNTEAFF.

The sample holds one count of this clone. The rearrangement uses TRBV4-1 and TRBJ2-7; D perhaps matches TRBD1 (5 bases). The CDR3 totals 15 residues. V was cut by 5 bases and J by 3 bases, with 17 bases left in between. The germline gives CDR1 MGHRA, CDR2 YSYEKL. CDR3 protein: CASSKNAQANYEQYF. In nucleotides, the CDR3 is TGCGCCAGCAGCAAAAACGCACAGGCTAACTACGAGCAGTACTTC.

A remark on this clone: Germline is not matched at one junction end, which may reflect a read error. V and J are TRBV5-1 and TRBJ1-2, with 10 bases identical to TRBD1. The germline V gene has CDR1 SGHRS and CDR2 YFSETQ. The CDR3 loop spans 15 amino acids. The CDR3 protein is CASSGRDRGRGGYPF. In nucleotides, the CDR3 is TGCGCCAGCAGCGGCCGGGACAGGGGCCGAGGGGGCTACCCCTTC.

This chain connects TRBV4-2 to TRBJ2-1, with TRBD2 identical over 7 bases. The CDR3 consists of 18 residues. J lost 7 bases, V lost 0 bases, and 15 bases had no gene match. Germline V gene lookup returns CDR1 LGHNA and CDR2 YNFKEQ. In nucleotides, the CDR3 is TGTGCCAGCAGCCAAGAGGGGGGTAAGGGCGGGGGAGGGAATGAGCAGTTCTTC. Translated: CASSQEGGKGGGGNEQFF.

The V call is TRBV7-6, the J call TRBJ2-7; 12 bases fit TRBD2. Germline CDR1 SGHVS, CDR2 FNYEAQ. V dropped 5 bases and J dropped 2; count of bases not matched to a gene: 4. The length of the CDR3 is 15 residues. This chain's CDR3 is CASSLTSGGTYEQYF. DNA for the CDR3: TGTGCCAGCAGCCTAACTAGCGGGGGGACCTACGAGCAGTACTTC.